These 2 T cell receptor beta chains were sequenced from one sample in a study of blood T cell repertoires in COVID-19. The table came from immunoSEQ multiplex PCR; TCRdb's copy has only in-frame clones and leaves some out. The sample lists fewer than 70,000 clones, about four fifths occurring once. The sample was peripheral blood. These receptors were collected from a human donor in a cohort sampled during active COVID-19.

This clone was seen a few times. The V call is TRBV7-8, the J call TRBJ1-2; a possible D gene is TRBD1 (5 bases). The CDR3 is made up of 14 amino acids. CDR1 is SGHVS, CDR2 FQNEAQ, per germline. V was clipped by 6 bases and J by 4 bases, with 15 bases between them. CDR3 DNA: TGTGCCAGCAGTTATCAGGGTATCGGCTATGGCTACACCTTC. Protein sequence: CASSYQGIGYGYTF. The whole variable domain, filled in from reference TRBV7-8 and TRBJ1-2, reads GAGVSQSPRYKVAKRGQDVALRCDPISGHVSLFWYQQALGQGPEFLTYFQNEAQLDKSGLPSDRFFAERPEGSVSTLKIQRTQQEDSAVYLCASSYQGIGYGYTFGSGTRLTVV.

The chain has TRBV3-1 (or the pseudogene TRBV3-2) and TRBJ1-1; D possibly corresponds to TRBD1 (5 bases). The CDR3 is made up of 14 amino acids. The V gene's germline CDR1 is LGHDT and CDR2 YNNKEL (reference sequence). The V end was cut by 1 base, the J end by 1 base, with 7 bases between. The CDR3 protein is CASSQVQGNTEAFF. CDR3 nucleotides: TGTGCCAGCAGCCAAGTTCAGGGGAACACTGAAGCTTTCTTT.